The entry below describes one T cell receptor beta chain. Its antigen remains undetermined. Base qualities are not at hand, and no much larger clone is one base apart. The data are from a study of control samples from healthy donors and cancer patients (TCRdb year 2020). Library preparation employed the immunoSEQ multiplex PCR assay. TCRdb took over this immuneACCESS table, retaining in-frame rearrangements with V and J assigned. Such tables are incomplete; in checked studies, under half of the missing clones stem from an unresolved V gene, and the remainder is unexplained. The sample table holds approximately 70,000 clones, of which 75% to 90% were seen once. About 15% of the sample goes to the ten largest clones. The V end gives up 1 base and the J end 1 base, leaving 3 bases in the junction not matched to a gene. The CDR3 spans 15 residues, from the cysteine through the phenylalanine. Of the read, only the CDR3 DNA is kept; its 45 bases are in frame from base 1. The germline V gene gives CDR1 as SGDLS and CDR2 as YYNGEE.

In this chain, TRBV9 is recombined with TRBJ2-7; a stretch of 9 junction bases matches TRBD2. Sequencing was done on a sample of blood. This TCR derives from a man aged 50-59 years in good health. The DNA reads TGTGCCAGCAGCGTAACTAGCGGGTTATCCTACGAGCAGTACTTC. The encoded protein is CASSVTSGLSYEQYF.